A single sample is the source of the 12 T cell receptor beta chains below, sequenced in a study of T cells expressing NK-cell markers. Reanalyzing the 5' RACE reads, TCRdb keeps one entry per CDR3 protein, without DNA. The table lists some 390,000 distinct CDR3 sequences. The sample was blood T cells: a sorted CD56 or NKG2C T cell subset, CD4+ or CD8+ T cells, or bulk PBMC T cells (not recorded which). These receptors all come from a woman between 50 and 59 years old in good health.

This chain connects TRBV6-5 to TRBJ2-6; TCRdb returns TRBD2, unconfirmable since there is no DNA. The CDR3 is 18 residues long. In germline, CDR1 is MNHEY, CDR2 SVGAGI. The CDR3 here is CASSYSGAGASGANVLTF.

The genes are TRBV5-1 and TRBJ1-5. CDR3 size: 17 residues. Per germline, CDR1 SGHRS and CDR2 YFSETQ. The CDR3 sequence is CASSLGRLRGRHQPQHF.

The rearrangement links TRBV12-3 or TRBV12-4 to TRBJ2-2. The CDR3 totals 16 residues. The CDR3 spells CASSFQSFANTGELFF.

This chain links TRBV9 with TRBJ2-7; TCRdb selects TRBD2, and the lack of DNA leaves this call unchecked. The length of the CDR3 is 16 residues. Per germline, CDR1 SGDLS and CDR2 YYNGEE. CDR3 protein: CASSARFKAAEAEQYF. The full variable domain, completed using reference TRBV9 and TRBJ2-7, is DSGVTQTPKHLITATGQRVTLRCSPRSGDLSVYWYQQSLDQGLQFLIQYYNGEERAKGNILERFSAQQFPDLHSELNLSSLELGDSALYFCASSARFKAAEAEQYFGPGTRLTVT.

The chain links TRBV18 to TRBJ1-1. Germline V gives CDR1 KGHSH, CDR2 LQKENI. This CDR3 has 16 residues. The CDR3 is CASSEDLGFMNTEAFF. The complete variable domain, with remaining parts taken from reference TRBV18 and TRBJ1-1, reads NAGVMQNPRHLVRRRGQEARLRCSPMKGHSHVYWYRQLPEEGLKFMVYLQKENIIDESGMPKERFSAEFPKEGPSILRIQQVVRGDSAAYFCASSEDLGFMNTEAFFGQGTRLTVV.

The chain employs TRBV3-1 and TRBJ2-1. CDR1 is LGHDT and CDR2 is YNNKEL in the germline V gene (reference sequence). The CDR3 totals 13 residues. The CDR3 protein is CASSRNAYNEQFF.

V is TRBV7-9 and J is TRBJ2-7. The length of the CDR3 is 15 residues. CDR1 and CDR2 from the germline V gene are SEHNR and FQNEAQ (reference sequence). The CDR3: CASSLGTTHAYEQYF.

The chain couples TRBV10-3 to TRBJ2-1. Per the germline V gene, CDR1 is ENHRY and CDR2 is SYGVKD. This CDR3 has 16 residues. The CDR3 sequence: CAIKERASSSYNEQFF.

This rearrangement joins TRBV18 to TRBJ2-7. The CDR3 has 15 residues. CDR1 is KGHSH, CDR2 LQKENI, per germline. The CDR3 here is CASSPTRVSSYEQYF.

This chain's CDR3 is CASSVGQGKGEAFF. The V and J genes are TRBV5-1 and TRBJ1-1; TCRdb returns TRBD1, unconfirmable since there is no DNA. CDR3 length: 14 amino acids. From germline, CDR1 is SGHRS and CDR2 YFSETQ.

This rearrangement joins TRBV20-1 to TRBJ2-1; the TCRdb call, TRBD1, lacks DNA for checking. Germline V gene lookup returns CDR1 DFQATT and CDR2 SNEGSKA (reference sequence). The CDR3 is made up of 17 amino acids. The chain's CDR3 is CSARDPWGVPRSDEQFF.

The chain employs TRBV10-3 and TRBJ2-1; TCRdb names TRBD2, which stays unverified in the absence of DNA. The germline CDR1 and CDR2 sequences are ENHRY and SYGVKD. CDR3 size: 15 residues. The CDR3: CAISVTSGSGNEQFF.